One and the same sample provided the 26 T cell receptor beta chains below, sequenced in a study of CD8+ T cells in alopecia areata. Following RNA extraction, reverse transcription yielded cDNA that acted as the sequencing template. This table comes from immunoSEQ multiplex PCR, and its TCRdb copy is limited to in-frame clones, with some not included. The sample records around 120,000 clones, about 46% being singletons. The source material was NKG2D-low CD8+ T cells sorted from blood. The receptors come from a human donor with alopecia areata.

The V call is TRBV27, the J call TRBJ1-1, with D tentatively TRBD1 (5 bases). Per the germline V gene, CDR1 is MNHEY and CDR2 is SMNVEV (reference sequence). The CDR3 spans 12 residues. Here the CDR3 reads CVTAGQNTEAFF. The CDR3 DNA reads TGTGTCACGGCAGGGCAGAACACTGAAGCTTTCTTT.

This clone has more than one count but fewer than ten. The chain is built from TRBV5-1 and TRBJ2-7; 8 nucleotides agree with TRBD1. The V gene end was trimmed by 4 bases and the J gene end by 0 bases; junction bases not matched to a gene: 3. Looked up from germline, CDR1 is SGHRS and CDR2 is YFSETQ. The CDR3 contains 14 residues. CDR3 coding DNA: TGCGCCAGCAGCCCGGACAGGGTCTCCTACGAGCAGTACTTC. Amino acids: CASSPDRVSYEQYF.

The chain couples TRBV7-3 to TRBJ2-1, with D uncertain. The CDR3 contains 16 residues. V dropped 5 bases and J dropped 3 bases, with 17 bases sitting between them. The germline gives CDR1 SGHTA, CDR2 FQGTGA. CDR3 region: CASSPLRARLYNEQFF. DNA of the CDR3: TGTGCCAGCAGCCCATTACGAGCGAGGCTCTACAATGAGCAGTTCTTC. The variable domain in full, with the rest retrieved from reference TRBV7-3 and TRBJ2-1, is GAGVSQTPSNKVTEKGKYVELRCDPISGHTALYWYRQSLGQGPEFLIYFQGTGAADDSGLPNDRFFAVRPEGSVSTLKIQRTERGDSAVYLCASSPLRARLYNEQFFGPGTRLTVL.

The chain uses TRBV29-1 and TRBJ1-1; D gene uncertain. This CDR3 is 16 amino acids long. V was cut by 7 bases and J by 0 bases, with 21 bases left in between. Germline V gene data show CDR1 as SQVTM and CDR2 as ANQGSEA. The CDR3 here is CSARGTHSDLNTEAFF. CDR3 bases: TGCAGCGCCCGAGGTACCCACAGTGATTTGAACACTGAAGCTTTCTTT. Complete variable domain (other parts from reference TRBV29-1 and TRBJ1-1): SAVISQKPSRDICQRGTSLTIQCQVDSQVTMMFWYRQQPGQSLTLIATANQGSEATYESGFVIDKFPISRPNLTFSTLTVSNMSPEDSSIYLCSARGTHSDLNTEAFFGQGTRLTVV.

The chain carries TRBV29-1 and TRBJ2-7; TRBD2 matches at 10 bases. The germline gives CDR1 SQVTM, CDR2 ANQGSEA. V dropped 4 bases and J dropped 6; count of bases not matched to a gene: 6. The CDR3 is made up of 13 amino acids. As DNA, the CDR3 is TGCAGCGTTGCTAGCGGGGGCGGACTCGAGCAGTACTTC. Amino acids: CSVASGGGLEQYF.

CDR3 DNA: TGTGCCAGCAGCTTCGGTACAGTTGGTCTCGAGCAGTACTTC. It codes for CASSFGTVGLEQYF. The chain is built from TRBV5-6 and TRBJ2-7; no firm D call. Between the trimmed V and J ends, which lost 2 bases and 6 bases, there was a span of 15 bases. The CDR3 length is 14 residues. Germline CDR1 reads SGHDT; CDR2 reads YYEEEE.

The chain uses TRBV6-6 and TRBJ1-1; TRBD1 matches 7 bases. This CDR3 contains 12 residues. V lost 8 bases and J lost 2; bases outside the gene matches: 2. Germline values: CDR1 MNHNY, CDR2 SVGAGI (reference sequence). The CDR3: CASVGGNTEAFF. The CDR3 bases are TGTGCCAGCGTAGGGGGCAACACTGAAGCTTTCTTT.

This clone was counted once. The rearrangement links TRBV27 to TRBJ1-2; possible D gene TRBD1, 5 bases. Germline CDR1 and CDR2: MNHEY and SMNVEV (reference sequence). V dropped 4 bases and J dropped 5 bases, with 14 bases sitting between them. This CDR3 has 14 amino acids. The CDR3 DNA reads TGTGCCAGCAGTTATAGGGGCCTTTCTTATGGCTACACCTTC. The encoded protein is CASSYRGLSYGYTF.

The chain is built from TRBV4-1 and TRBJ1-1; D gene ambiguous. V was clipped by 1 base and J by 3 bases, with 9 bases between them. The CDR3 extends over 14 amino acids. Germline values: CDR1 MGHRA, CDR2 YSYEKL. This CDR3 reads CASSQGPDYTEAFF. CDR3 nucleotides: TGCGCCAGCAGCCAAGGCCCAGACTACACTGAAGCTTTCTTT.

The chain has TRBV23-1 and TRBJ2-7; D is ambiguous. TRBV23-1 is an ORF; its function is uncertain. Trimming shortened V by 8 bases and J by 0 bases, and 17 bases separated the two germline ends. The CDR3 runs to 15 residues. The chain's CDR3 is CASATRTVSSYEQYF. CDR3 in DNA: TGCGCCAGCGCGACGAGAACAGTGAGCTCCTACGAGCAGTACTTC.

The CDR3: CSVVREAGLAGYGQYF. The CDR3, as DNA: TGCAGCGTGGTCAGAGAAGCGGGACTAGCGGGATATGGGCAGTACTTC. V and J are TRBV29-1 and TRBJ2-7; TRBD2 agrees at 13 bases. J gave up 9 bases and V 6 bases, and 17 bases lay outside the gene matches. Germline loops: CDR1 SQVTM, CDR2 ANQGSEA. The CDR3 is 16 amino acids.

The chain joins TRBV27 to TRBJ2-7, with D uncertain. Per the germline V gene, CDR1 is MNHEY and CDR2 is SMNVEV (reference sequence). Trimming removed 5 bases at V and 0 bases at J, with 2 bases between. This CDR3 has 11 residues. CDR3: CASSVSYEQYF. In DNA, the CDR3 is TGTGCCAGCAGTGTCTCCTACGAGCAGTACTTC.

Only a few counts were recorded for this clone. The rearrangement uses TRBV29-1 and TRBJ2-1, with TRBD2 matching 7 bases. Germline CDR1 reads SQVTM; CDR2 reads ANQGSEA. The V gene end was trimmed by 7 bases and the J gene end by 7 bases; junction bases not matched to a gene: 13. The CDR3 has 14 amino acids. The CDR3 is CSASPYGEGNEQFF. The CDR3 DNA reads as TGCAGCGCCTCTCCCTACGGGGAGGGTAATGAGCAGTTCTTC.

The chain combines TRBV14 with TRBJ1-1; no reliable D call. V lost 1 base, J lost 2 bases, and 8 bases lay in between. Germline V lookup: CDR1 SGHDN, CDR2 FVKESK. The CDR3 covers 14 residues. The CDR3 nucleotides are TGTGCCAGCAGCCAAGTTAGAGGTAACACTGAAGCTTTCTTT. This codes for CASSQVRGNTEAFF.

CDR3 nucleotide sequence: TGCAGCGTTGATCGGACAGGGGAATCCTACGAGCAGTACTTC. Translated: CSVDRTGESYEQYF. This rearrangement joins TRBV29-1 to TRBJ2-7; 9 bases match TRBD1. Germline V CDR1 and CDR2: SQVTM, ANQGSEA. This CDR3 contains 14 residues. With 3 bases clipped from V and 1 base from J, the junction kept 4 bases outside the gene matches.

The V gene is TRBV4-1, the J gene TRBJ1-5, with D possibly being TRBD1 (5 bases). Germline V gene lookup returns CDR1 MGHRA and CDR2 YSYEKL. V was pared by 3 bases and J by 5 bases, with 11 bases between. This CDR3 spans 14 amino acids. CDR3 protein: CASSHRGGDQPQHF. The CDR3 DNA reads as TGCGCCAGCAGCCACCGGGGGGGGGATCAGCCCCAGCATTTT.

This clone occurred a few times. V gene TRBV15 combines with J gene TRBJ2-7, with TRBD1 identical over 7 bases. The V gene end was trimmed by 0 bases and the J gene end by 5 bases; junction bases not matched to a gene: 4. The CDR3 spans 14 residues. Germline V CDR1 and CDR2: LNHNV, YYDKDF (reference sequence). CDR3 protein: CATSRDQGTDEQYF. CDR3 coding DNA: TGTGCCACCAGCAGAGATCAGGGGACAGACGAGCAGTACTTC.

The gene calls are TRBV5-1 and TRBJ2-5; D unresolved. CDR1 and CDR2 (germline): SGHRS, YFSETQ. Trimming took 0 bases from V and 4 from J, leaving 13 bases between them. The CDR3 has 15 amino acids. The CDR3 bases are TGCGCCAGCAGCTTGGATCCCGGGCCCCGAGAGACCCAGTACTTC. Amino acid sequence: CASSLDPGPRETQYF.

CDR3 amino acids: CSVPGTDSYEQYF. CDR3 DNA sequence: TGCAGCGTCCCCGGGACGGACTCCTACGAGCAGTACTTC. The rearrangement links TRBV29-1 to TRBJ2-7, with D perhaps given as TRBD1 or TRBD2 (5 bases each). Germline assignment: CDR1 SQVTM and CDR2 ANQGSEA. The CDR3 extends over 13 amino acids. V was cut by 6 bases and J by 0 bases, with 12 bases left in between.

A single count supports this clone. The rearrangement links TRBV30 to TRBJ1-1, with D possibly matching TRBD1 (5 bases). The germline V and J ends were trimmed by 5 bases and 10 bases, with 17 bases remaining between them. CDR1 is GTSNPN, CDR2 SVGIG, per germline (reference sequence). There are 12 residues in the CDR3. The CDR3: CAWRGEPMSAFF. CDR3 bases: TGTGCCTGGCGGGGGGAGCCCATGTCAGCTTTCTTT.

The chain combines TRBV5-6 with TRBJ1-1; no definite D call. With 4 bases removed from V and 6 bases from J, the gap between germline ends came to 13 bases. The CDR3 extends over 13 amino acids. Germline V CDR1 and CDR2: SGHDT, YYEEEE. The CDR3 loop is CASSIQSGAEAFF. In DNA, the CDR3 is TGTGCCAGCAGCATTCAGAGCGGAGCTGAAGCTTTCTTT.

J is TRBJ2-4 and V is TRBV7-9; 7 nucleotides align to TRBD1. This CDR3 contains 16 residues. CDR1 is SEHNR and CDR2 is FQNEAQ in the germline V gene (reference sequence). J lost 3 bases, V lost 6 bases, and 11 bases had no gene match. The CDR3 reads CASSPVDRAGKNIQYF. CDR3 nucleotide sequence: TGTGCCAGCAGTCCAGTAGACAGGGCTGGCAAAAACATTCAGTACTTC.

The chain is built from TRBV29-1 and TRBJ2-7; 9 bases are shared with TRBD1. The germline gives CDR1 SQVTM, CDR2 ANQGSEA. The V and J ends lost 5 bases and 3 bases, in that order; junction bases with no gene match: 14. The CDR3 covers 16 residues. CDR3 in DNA: TGCAGCGTTACGGGGATGGGACAGGGCATTTACTACGAGCAGTACTTC. Protein product: CSVTGMGQGIYYEQYF.

The gene calls are TRBV29-1 and TRBJ2-7, with a possible D match to TRBD1 (6 bases). The V end lost 4 bases, the J end lost 5 bases, and 12 bases lay between the germline ends. The CDR3 length is 12 residues. Germline V gene lookup returns CDR1 SQVTM and CDR2 ANQGSEA. The CDR3 DNA reads as TGCAGCGTTGGGACAGCGCGGAACGAGCAGTACTTC. Translated: CSVGTARNEQYF.

This clone was detected once. The gene calls are TRBV28 and TRBJ2-5; 7 nucleotides agree with TRBD1. The J call could be wrong; TRBJ2-7 is a better fit for the DNA end. From germline, CDR1 is MDHEN and CDR2 SYDVKM. The CDR3 extends over 12 amino acids. The CDR3 reads CATTGASYEQYF. Written as DNA, the CDR3 is TGTGCCACCACAGGGGCCTCCTACGAGCAGTACTTC.

The V and J genes are TRBV5-4 and TRBJ2-7; possibly TRBD1 for D (6 bases). Germline CDR1 is SGHNT and CDR2 is YYREEE (reference sequence). This CDR3 has 13 residues. V dropped 4 bases and J dropped 3 bases, with 11 bases sitting between them. Here the CDR3 DNA reads TGTGCCAGCAGCGCCGGACAGCTCTACGAGCAGTACTTC. Its protein product is CASSAGQLYEQYF.